Sequencing of this T cell receptor beta chain was carried out in a study of blood T cell repertoires in COVID-19. Study-wide context: Both acute and convalescent COVID-19 samples were obtained from the United States, Italy and Spain. Sample material is recorded as cDNA or gDNA derived from T cells, B-cell-depleted T cells, or PBMCs.

Original handling: Reference gene primers were amplified, and this amplification served to estimate nucleated cell counts. Assay used: immunoSEQ multiplex PCR; TCRdb lists only in-frame clones, some missing. V, J and clone size reflect that table, while D and trimming were determined from the DNA. The table shows roughly 80,000 clones, with around nine tenths occurring only once. The V gene end was trimmed by 4 bases and the J gene end by 5 bases; junction bases not matched to a gene: 23. This CDR3 region has 21 residues. From germline, CDR1 is SGHRS and CDR2 YFSETQ. This receptor was identified in a man in his fifties or sixties with active COVID-19. The chain couples TRBV5-1 to TRBJ2-2, with 10 nucleotides matching TRBD2. Sequencing was performed on peripheral blood. This CDR3 is CASSPPPQGSLAGEKTGELFF. The CDR3 DNA reads TGCGCCAGCAGCCCTCCCCCCCAGGGTAGTCTAGCGGGAGAAAAGACCGGGGAGCTGTTTTTT.